Listed below are T cell receptor beta chains from one sample, sequenced in a study of T-cell reconstitution after alpha-beta-depleted transplantation in children. TCRdb reprocessed the PCR reads with MiXCR, giving one entry per CDR3 protein. The sample gives almost 500,000 distinct CDR3 sequences, around 12% of which show up once; less than 6.5% is in the top ten. Here the sequenced sample was PBMCs from the stem cell graft donor, taken from the stem cell graft. These receptors were obtained from a human donor who donated a stem cell graft to a child with combined immunodeficiency. Both conserved end residues are part of each CDR3. D genes are given only for firm matches. Clone size appears in some rows only: once, few, many, or a class for an expanded clone.

J gene | clone size | V gene | D gene | CDR3 DNA | CDR3 protein
TRBJ2-7 | many | TRBV9 | - | TGTGCCAGCAGCGTAAATGAAGGCTACGAGCAGTACTTC | CASSVNEGYEQYF
TRBJ1-1 | - | TRBV30 | - | TGTGCCTGGAGTGTACATCAGGGGACTGAAGCTTTCTTT | CAWSVHQGTEAFF
TRBJ2-7 | - | TRBV20-1 | TRBD2 | TGCAGTGCTAGTCCTAGCGGGGACTACGAGCAGTACTTC | CSASPSGDYEQYF
TRBJ2-1 | few | TRBV9 | TRBD2 | TGTGCCAGCAGCGTCGGGAGGACCGGCTACAATGAGCAGTTCTTC | CASSVGRTGYNEQFF
TRBJ2-3 | few | TRBV9 | - | TGTGCCAGCAGCGTAGCTGGGTTTCCAGATACGCAGTATTTT | CASSVAGFPDTQYF
TRBJ1-1 | few | TRBV5-1 | - | TGCGCCAGCAGCTTGGAGGGGATGGGGTGGACTGAAGCTTTCTTT | CASSLEGMGWTEAFF
TRBJ2-1 | many | TRBV7-3 | - | TGTGCCAGCAGCTCCCCCCAGCACAATGAGCAGTTCTTC | CASSSPQHNEQFF
TRBJ2-3 | - | TRBV7-3 | - | TGTGCCAGCAGCTCCCAGGGGGGACGGCGCACAGATACGCAGTATTTT | CASSSQGGRRTDTQYF
TRBJ2-3 | few | TRBV7-2 | - | TGTGCCAGCAGCCAGAGGGGGAGGACCCCAGATACGCAGTATTTT | CASSQRGRTPDTQYF
TRBJ2-7 | - | TRBV4-2 | - | TGTGCCAGCAGCCAAGCGGGACTCGATCTCTCCTACGAGCAGTACTTC | CASSQAGLDLSYEQYF
TRBJ1-5 | few | TRBV12-3/TRBV12-4 | - | TGTGCCAGCAGTTTGAGGGGGTATCAGCCCCAGCATTTT | CASSLRGYQPQHF
TRBJ2-1 | many | TRBV15 | TRBD1 | TGTGCCACCAGCAGAGATCTGAAAGTCTGGGGACAGAGAATCTACAATGAGCAGTTCTTC | CATSRDLKVWGQRIYNEQFF
TRBJ2-5 | few | TRBV5-1 | TRBD2 | TGCGCCAGCAGCTTGCGCGGGGGGGCCTGGGAGACCCAGTACTTC | CASSLRGGAWETQYF
TRBJ2-7 | - | TRBV11-2 | - | TGTGCCAGCAGCTTATACCTGGCGGGGGCCTCGGTCTCCTACGAGCAGTACTTC | CASSLYLAGASVSYEQYF
TRBJ2-7 | many | TRBV20-1 | - | TGCAGTGCTAGAGATCTTACAGGACCATCCTACGAGCAGTACTTC | CSARDLTGPSYEQYF
TRBJ2-5 | few | TRBV4-1 | - | TGCGCCAGCAGCCAGGGCAGGGTTATTGAGACCCAGTACTTC | CASSQGRVIETQYF
TRBJ1-5 | few | TRBV9 | - | TGTGCCAGCACCACAAGATGGGGGCGGAGGCAGCCCCAGCATTTT | CASTTRWGRRQPQHF
TRBJ2-1 | many | TRBV12-3/TRBV12-4 | TRBD1 | TGTGCCAGCAGTTTAATGGGGACAGAAGGATTCAATGAGCAGTTCTTC | CASSLMGTEGFNEQFF
TRBJ2-3 | few | TRBV7-9 | TRBD1 | TGTGCCAGCAGCTTGAGGGGACAGGGTAGCACAGATACGCAGTATTTT | CASSLRGQGSTDTQYF
TRBJ2-5 | few | TRBV29-1 | - | TGCAGCGTTTTCGGCCCGCTTGGGTACCAAGAGACCCAGTACTTC | CSVFGPLGYQETQYF
TRBJ2-3 | few | TRBV25-1 | - | TGTGCCAGCAGTGAATGGTACCCTTCGGGGCCCACAGATACGCAGTATTTT | CASSEWYPSGPTDTQYF
TRBJ2-1 | few | TRBV20-1 | TRBD2 | TGCAGTGCCACTAGCGGGAGGGGAGGGTTCTTC | CSATSGRGGFF
TRBJ2-3 | few | TRBV7-2 | TRBD2 | TGTGCCAGCAGCTTCCGGACTAGCGGGGGGGAACCCTCAGATACGCAGTATTTT | CASSFRTSGGEPSDTQYF
TRBJ2-3 | - | TRBV7-2 | TRBD2 | TGTGCCAGCAGCTTAGCGCGGGGGACTAGCGGGAGAGGGCAGTATTTT | CASSLARGTSGRGQYF
TRBJ2-2 | - | TRBV30 | - | TGTGCCTGGGGCCGTGGACACAACACCGGGGAGCTGTTTTTT | CAWGRGHNTGELFF
TRBJ2-7 | - | TRBV7-2 | - | TGTGCCAGCAGCTTAGACGGAAGCTCCTCCTACGAGCAGTACTTC | CASSLDGSSSYEQYF
TRBJ2-7 | many | TRBV12-3/TRBV12-4 | - | TGTGCCAGCAGTCTTCAGTACGAGCAGTACTTC | CASSLQYEQYF
TRBJ2-1 | few | TRBV12-3/TRBV12-4 | - | TGTGCCAGCAGCTTCCCGGGGCGGGACGATGAGCAGTTCTTC | CASSFPGRDDEQFF
TRBJ2-3 | few | TRBV7-6 | TRBD1 | TGTGCCAGCAGCCAGAGACAGGGGAAGGTCCCAGATACGCAGTATTTT | CASSQRQGKVPDTQYF
TRBJ2-3 | few | TRBV7-2 | TRBD2 | TGTGCCAGCAGCTTTAGGGGACTAGCGGACACAGATACGCAGTATTTT | CASSFRGLADTDTQYF
TRBJ2-2 | few | TRBV10-3 | TRBD1 | TGTGCCATCAGTGAGTCTCCCTCGGACAGGGTACACTCTGGGGAGCTGTTTTTT | CAISESPSDRVHSGELFF
TRBJ2-1 | - | TRBV2 | - | TGTACGAATGACCCCGGCAGTCGAAATGAGCAGTTCTTC | CTNDPGSRNEQFF
TRBJ1-1 | once | TRBV30 | TRBD1 | TGTGCCTGGAGAACGGCAGGGGGTAAGGAAGCTTTCTTT | CAWRTAGGKEAFF
TRBJ2-7 | few | TRBV10-2 | - | TGCGCCAGCAGTGAGTCGAACGAGCAGTACTTC | CASSESNEQYF
TRBJ2-1 | few | TRBV27 | - | TGTGCCAGCAAACGGTCGGCGGGAAAGCCCTACAATGAGCAGTTCTTC | CASKRSAGKPYNEQFF
TRBJ1-1 | many | TRBV25-1 | - | TGTGCCAGCAGCCCAATAGCCCCTAGACAGCTTGTGAACACTGAAGCTTTCTTT | CASSPIAPRQLVNTEAFF
TRBJ1-2 | - | TRBV12-3/TRBV12-4 | - | TGTGCCAGCAGTCCGGACCGGGGGGCAGGGCGGGTCTATGGCTACACCTTC | CASSPDRGAGRVYGYTF
TRBJ2-5 | many | TRBV5-1 | TRBD1 | TGCGCCAGCAGCTTGGCGGGACAGATACAAGAGACCCAGTACTTC | CASSLAGQIQETQYF
TRBJ2-3 | many | TRBV15 | - | TGTGCCACCAGCAGGGGCTTCACAGATACGCAGTATTTT | CATSRGFTDTQYF
TRBJ2-1 | many | TRBV27 | TRBD2 | TGTGCCAGCAGTCCTGGGCCCCCGACTAGCGGGAGGCGGTATGAGCAGTTCTTC | CASSPGPPTSGRRYEQFF
TRBJ2-1 | - | TRBV27 | TRBD2 | TGTGCCAGCAGTTTATCTCTAGCGGGACTTTGGAATGAGCAGTTCTTC | CASSLSLAGLWNEQFF
TRBJ1-5 | few | TRBV30 | - | TGTGCCTGGGGGGCTGGCAATCAGCCCCAGCATTTT | CAWGAGNQPQHF
TRBJ1-4 | - | TRBV20-1 | TRBD1 | TGCAGTGCTAGTGGGACAGGGAGTGAAAAACTGTTTTTT | CSASGTGSEKLFF
TRBJ2-3 | - | TRBV4-3 | - | TGCGCCAGCAGCCAAGTTTTAGACACAGATACGCAGTATTTT | CASSQVLDTDTQYF
TRBJ2-5 | - | TRBV7-3 | - | TGTGCCAGCAGCCCCACGGGGAATAAAGAGACCCAGTACTTC | CASSPTGNKETQYF
TRBJ1-2 | - | TRBV6-1 | - | TGTGCCAGCAGGCCGTTCGCGAGGGGAAAGCAGGCTAACTATGGCTACACCTTC | CASRPFARGKQANYGYTF
TRBJ2-7 | - | TRBV7-2 | TRBD2 | TGTGCCAGCAGCTTAGGGCGGGGGGTAACCTACGAGCAGTACTTC | CASSLGRGVTYEQYF
TRBJ2-1 | - | TRBV18 | TRBD2 | TGTGCCAGCTCACCACGGCTGACTAGCGGGGGGCTGAACTACAATGAGCAGTTCTTC | CASSPRLTSGGLNYNEQFF
TRBJ2-2 | many | TRBV15 | TRBD2 | TGTGCCACCAGCCCCTTGGGGGGGGGCGGGGAGCTGTTTTTT | CATSPLGGGGELFF
TRBJ2-6 | few | TRBV6-5 | TRBD1 | TGTGCCAGCAGTTACCCACTAACAGGGGTCTACTCTGGGGCCAACGTCCTGACTTTC | CASSYPLTGVYSGANVLTF
TRBJ2-1 | few | TRBV18 | - | TGTGCCAGCTCGCAAACTAGGGACGGGTACAATGAGCAGTTCTTC | CASSQTRDGYNEQFF
TRBJ1-2 | few | TRBV11-2 | - | TGTGCCAGCAGCTTTAGTCAGGGCGGCTACACCTTC | CASSFSQGGYTF
TRBJ2-5 | - | TRBV7-6 | - | TGTGCCAGCAGCTTAAATTTAGGGAAGACCCAGTACTTC | CASSLNLGKTQYF
TRBJ2-7 | - | TRBV4-3 | TRBD2 | TGCGCCAGCAGCCAAGAAACCTCGGGACTAGCGGGTGCTTTAAGGGGGCAGTACTTC | CASSQETSGLAGALRGQYF
TRBJ2-1 | many | TRBV7-9 | - | TGTGCCAGCAGCTTCGTTATGTGGGGCGACTACAATGAGCAGTTCTTC | CASSFVMWGDYNEQFF
TRBJ2-1 | few | TRBV7-2 | - | TGTGCCAGCAGCCTTGTCTATTACAATGAGCAGTTCTTC | CASSLVYYNEQFF
TRBJ2-1 | many | TRBV10-3 | TRBD2 | TGTGCCATCAGTTTGGCGGGAGATGATGAGCAGTTCTTC | CAISLAGDDEQFF
TRBJ2-7 | few | TRBV7-8 | - | TGTGCCAGCAGTCACAGGGCCTTCTCCTACGAGCAGTACTTC | CASSHRAFSYEQYF
TRBJ2-7 | many | TRBV12-3/TRBV12-4 | TRBD1 | TGTGCCAGCAGTTTATGGGACAGAAGCTACGAGCAGTACTTC | CASSLWDRSYEQYF
TRBJ1-6 | - | TRBV7-2 | - | TGTGCCAGCAGCCCCCCCGGAGAGGAGGTCAATTCACCCCTCCACTTT | CASSPPGEEVNSPLHF